A selection of T cell receptor beta chains follows, all from one sample in a study of CD8+ T cells in alopecia areata. Only in-frame clones appear in the TCRdb table, and some are missing; sequencing was by immunoSEQ multiplex PCR. The table lists about 180,000 clones, about 60% of them singletons. The sample was CD4+ T cells sorted from blood, taken at week 0. The receptors stem from a human donor with alopecia areata. CDR3s include the opening cysteine and the closing phenylalanine or tryptophan. D genes are given only for firm matches. Part of the rows lack a size; the others show once, few, many or a class for expanded clones.

v_gene: TRBV25-1; d_gene: TRBD2; abundance: .; j_gene: TRBJ2-3; CDR3nt: TGTGCCAGCAGTGCGCGAGATAGACTAGCGGGGGGTTCAGATACGCAGTATTTT; CDR3aa: CASSARDRLAGGSDTQYF
v_gene: TRBV29-1; d_gene: TRBD1; abundance: .; j_gene: TRBJ1-2; CDR3nt: TGCAGCGTTGACATCGGAACAGGGGGCCTCTCTAACTATGGCTACACCTTC; CDR3aa: CSVDIGTGGLSNYGYTF
v_gene: TRBV9; d_gene: TRBD1; abundance: .; j_gene: TRBJ2-3; CDR3nt: TGTGCCAGCAGCCCACAGGGGGCGGCAGATACGCAGTATTTT; CDR3aa: CASSPQGAADTQYF
v_gene: TRBV23-1; d_gene: .; abundance: few; j_gene: TRBJ2-5; CDR3nt: TGCGCCAGCAGTCAAAGGCTAGTCCAAGAGACCCAGTACTTC; CDR3aa: CASSQRLVQETQYF
v_gene: TRBV2; d_gene: TRBD1; abundance: .; j_gene: TRBJ1-4; CDR3nt: TGTGCCAGCAGGAGAATTGAGGGGGCTGAAAAACTGTTTTTT; CDR3aa: CASRRIEGAEKLFF
v_gene: TRBV30; d_gene: .; abundance: .; j_gene: TRBJ2-7; CDR3nt: TGTGCCTGGAGCCTGCTGTCTAACGAGCAGTACTTC; CDR3aa: CAWSLLSNEQYF
v_gene: TRBV6-5; d_gene: .; abundance: .; j_gene: TRBJ2-7; CDR3nt: TGTGCCAGCAGTTACTCGACGCCTAGAACCTCCTACGAGCAGTACTTC; CDR3aa: CASSYSTPRTSYEQYF
v_gene: TRBV18; d_gene: TRBD1; abundance: .; j_gene: TRBJ2-1; CDR3nt: TGTGCCAGCTCACCCCGGACAGGGTTAAATGAGCAGTTCTTC; CDR3aa: CASSPRTGLNEQFF
v_gene: TRBV2; d_gene: .; abundance: few; j_gene: TRBJ2-1; CDR3nt: TGTGCCAGCAGTGAAGCGAACTCACCGAGGCTCTTC; CDR3aa: CASSEANSPRLF
v_gene: TRBV7-2; d_gene: TRBD2; abundance: .; j_gene: TRBJ2-7; CDR3nt: TGTGCCAGCAGCTCCCAGCGCGGGGGGGCCGCGCACGAGCAGTACTTC; CDR3aa: CASSSQRGGAAHEQYF
v_gene: TRBV9; d_gene: .; abundance: once; j_gene: TRBJ1-1; CDR3nt: TGTGCCAGCAGCGTGGGGCAGCAGGAAGCTTTCTTT; CDR3aa: CASSVGQQEAFF
v_gene: TRBV5-1; d_gene: TRBD2; abundance: .; j_gene: TRBJ2-3; CDR3nt: TGCGCCAGCAGCCACCTAGCGGGGGCCCCTCCAGATACGCAGTATTTT; CDR3aa: CASSHLAGAPPDTQYF
v_gene: TRBV27; d_gene: .; abundance: .; j_gene: TRBJ1-4; CDR3nt: TGTGCCAGCAGTCAAAGGGGCAGGGACGGTGAAAAACTGTTTTTT; CDR3aa: CASSQRGRDGEKLFF
v_gene: TRBV27; d_gene: .; abundance: .; j_gene: TRBJ2-7; CDR3nt: TGTGCCAGCAGTTTAAACAGATTATACGAGCAGTACTTC; CDR3aa: CASSLNRLYEQYF
v_gene: TRBV2; d_gene: .; abundance: .; j_gene: TRBJ1-6; CDR3nt: TGTGCCAGCAGAATTGAATTGCCGGGATCACCCCTCCACTTT; CDR3aa: CASRIELPGSPLHF
v_gene: TRBV6-1; d_gene: TRBD2; abundance: .; j_gene: TRBJ2-5; CDR3nt: TGTGCCAGTACAATCGGGGGGGGTCTTTCGGAGACCCAGTACTTC; CDR3aa: CASTIGGGLSETQYF
v_gene: TRBV7-3; d_gene: .; abundance: once; j_gene: TRBJ1-2; CDR3nt: TGTGCCAGCAGCTTCTATCCTAACTATGGCTACACCTTC; CDR3aa: CASSFYPNYGYTF
v_gene: TRBV2; d_gene: .; abundance: .; j_gene: TRBJ1-5; CDR3nt: TGTGCCAGCAGTGTTGAACACAGAGCTTACCAGCCCCAGCATTTT; CDR3aa: CASSVEHRAYQPQHF
v_gene: TRBV29-1; d_gene: TRBD2; abundance: many; j_gene: TRBJ2-5; CDR3nt: TGCAGCGTTGGTGTTAGCGGGGGGGCCGGGACCCAGTACTTC; CDR3aa: CSVGVSGGAGTQYF
v_gene: TRBV7-9; d_gene: .; abundance: .; j_gene: TRBJ2-5; CDR3nt: TGTGCCAGCAGCTTATTCGGAGGGGGAGAGACCCAGTACTTC; CDR3aa: CASSLFGGGETQYF
v_gene: TRBV29-1; d_gene: .; abundance: few; j_gene: TRBJ2-1; CDR3nt: TGCAGCGTTGCGCCGATGGGACCCTTCAATGAGCAGTTCTTC; CDR3aa: CSVAPMGPFNEQFF
v_gene: TRBV28; d_gene: .; abundance: .; j_gene: TRBJ2-6; CDR3nt: TGTGCCAGCAGTTTCTCAACCGGGGCCAACGTCCTGACTTTC; CDR3aa: CASSFSTGANVLTF
v_gene: TRBV30; d_gene: TRBD1; abundance: .; j_gene: TRBJ1-1; CDR3nt: TGTGCCTTACATCCCCGACAGGGGGCTGGGAACACTGAAGCTTTCTTT; CDR3aa: CALHPRQGAGNTEAFF
v_gene: TRBV30; d_gene: TRBD1; abundance: few; j_gene: TRBJ1-6; CDR3nt: TGTGCCTGGAGTTCAACAGGGGGCCCTGGTTCACCCCTCCACTTT; CDR3aa: CAWSSTGGPGSPLHF
v_gene: TRBV30; d_gene: .; abundance: .; j_gene: TRBJ1-5; CDR3nt: TGTGCCTGGAGTGCGGGACCTAATCAGCCCCAGCATTTT; CDR3aa: CAWSAGPNQPQHF
v_gene: TRBV5-4; d_gene: TRBD1; abundance: .; j_gene: TRBJ1-2; CDR3nt: TGTGCCAGCAGCTTTGCGGACAGGGGGTATGATAATGGCTACACCTTC; CDR3aa: CASSFADRGYDNGYTF
v_gene: TRBV30; d_gene: .; abundance: .; j_gene: TRBJ2-2; CDR3nt: TGTGCCTGGGCAGTGCGCTCCATAGACACCGGGGAGCTGTTTTTT; CDR3aa: CAWAVRSIDTGELFF
v_gene: TRBV5-1; d_gene: .; abundance: few; j_gene: TRBJ1-5; CDR3nt: TGCGCCAGCAGCGTTGGGCAGGGAACTCAGCCCCAGCATTTT; CDR3aa: CASSVGQGTQPQHF
v_gene: TRBV2; d_gene: .; abundance: .; j_gene: TRBJ1-1; CDR3nt: TGTGCCAGCGGGCCGCTCCAGAACACTGAAGCTTTCTTT; CDR3aa: CASGPLQNTEAFF
v_gene: TRBV19; d_gene: .; abundance: few; j_gene: TRBJ1-2; CDR3nt: TGTGCCAGTAGTCTAAGGGCCGACCGCTATGGCTACACCTTC; CDR3aa: CASSLRADRYGYTF
v_gene: TRBV30; d_gene: .; abundance: .; j_gene: TRBJ2-7; CDR3nt: TGTGCCTGGAATCCCGACAGATTACCCTACGAGCAGTACTTC; CDR3aa: CAWNPDRLPYEQYF
v_gene: TRBV7-8; d_gene: .; abundance: .; j_gene: TRBJ2-5; CDR3nt: TGTGCCAGCAGCTTAGTATGGGGCAGAGAGACCCAGTACTTC; CDR3aa: CASSLVWGRETQYF
v_gene: TRBV2; d_gene: .; abundance: .; j_gene: TRBJ2-2; CDR3nt: TGTGCCAGCAGTGCCCGAACCGCGTACACCGGGGAGCTGTTTTTT; CDR3aa: CASSARTAYTGELFF
v_gene: TRBV30; d_gene: .; abundance: .; j_gene: TRBJ2-3; CDR3nt: TGTGCCGGAGGTACTTCGGCAGATACGCAGTATTTT; CDR3aa: CAGGTSADTQYF
v_gene: TRBV5-1; d_gene: TRBD2; abundance: .; j_gene: TRBJ2-5; CDR3nt: TGCGCCAGCAGCTTGGCCTGGACTAGCGGGGAACAAGAGACCCAGTACTTC; CDR3aa: CASSLAWTSGEQETQYF
v_gene: TRBV11-2; d_gene: .; abundance: .; j_gene: TRBJ2-7; CDR3nt: TGTGCCAGCAGCTTGGGGTCTCCATCCTACGAGCAGTACTTC; CDR3aa: CASSLGSPSYEQYF
v_gene: TRBV30; d_gene: .; abundance: .; j_gene: TRBJ2-1; CDR3nt: TGTGCCTGGAGTGGCCGGGGTACCTACAATGAGCAGTTCTTC; CDR3aa: CAWSGRGTYNEQFF
v_gene: TRBV11-1; d_gene: .; abundance: .; j_gene: TRBJ2-3; CDR3nt: TGTGCCAGCAGCCGACGTGTGGTCCCGGATAATAAAGATACGCAGTATTTT; CDR3aa: CASSRRVVPDNKDTQYF
v_gene: TRBV5-4; d_gene: TRBD1; abundance: .; j_gene: TRBJ2-7; CDR3nt: TGTGCCAGCAGCTTGGACGGGACAGGGGGAAGGGAGCAGTACTTC; CDR3aa: CASSLDGTGGREQYF
v_gene: TRBV6-5; d_gene: TRBD2; abundance: .; j_gene: TRBJ2-1; CDR3nt: TGTGCCAGCAGTTACTTAAGCGGGATAACCTACAATGAGCAGTTCTTC; CDR3aa: CASSYLSGITYNEQFF
v_gene: TRBV9; d_gene: .; abundance: .; j_gene: TRBJ2-7; CDR3nt: TGTGCCAGCAGCGTAGGTCAACCGGGGACCTACGAGCAGTACTTC; CDR3aa: CASSVGQPGTYEQYF
v_gene: TRBV7-9; d_gene: .; abundance: few; j_gene: TRBJ2-5; CDR3nt: TGTGCCACCCACCCGGAGCCACAAGAGACCCAGTACTTC; CDR3aa: CATHPEPQETQYF
v_gene: TRBV7-2; d_gene: TRBD1; abundance: .; j_gene: TRBJ1-2; CDR3nt: TGTGCCAGCAGCTTAGCAGGGGGCAACTATGGCTACACCTTC; CDR3aa: CASSLAGGNYGYTF
v_gene: TRBV15; d_gene: .; abundance: .; j_gene: TRBJ1-6; CDR3nt: TGTGCCACCAGCAGAGGGGTCCTGGGCATGGGCTATAATTCACCCCTCCACTTT; CDR3aa: CATSRGVLGMGYNSPLHF
v_gene: TRBV7-9; d_gene: TRBD2; abundance: .; j_gene: TRBJ2-3; CDR3nt: TGTGCTAGCAGCTTAGCGGGGGCAGATACGCAGTATTTT; CDR3aa: CASSLAGADTQYF
v_gene: TRBV5-6; d_gene: .; abundance: few; j_gene: TRBJ1-6; CDR3nt: TGTGCCAGCAGCTCCCAGCGGAATTCACCCCTCCACTTT; CDR3aa: CASSSQRNSPLHF
v_gene: TRBV7-2; d_gene: TRBD2; abundance: .; j_gene: TRBJ2-7; CDR3nt: TGTGCCAGCAGCTTCCCAACGGGGGGAACCCCCTACGAGCAGTACTTC; CDR3aa: CASSFPTGGTPYEQYF
v_gene: TRBV4-2; d_gene: TRBD1; abundance: .; j_gene: TRBJ1-1; CDR3nt: TGTGCCAGCAGCCAAGACTCGACAGGGGTGAACACTGAAGCTTTCTTT; CDR3aa: CASSQDSTGVNTEAFF
v_gene: TRBV2; d_gene: .; abundance: .; j_gene: TRBJ1-2; CDR3nt: TGTGCCAGCAGTGAAACAGGGCGTCCTAACTATGGCTACACCTTC; CDR3aa: CASSETGRPNYGYTF
v_gene: TRBV9; d_gene: .; abundance: .; j_gene: TRBJ2-5; CDR3nt: TGTGCCAGCAGCGTAATGGGGGCTAGCCGAGAGACCCAGTACTTC; CDR3aa: CASSVMGASRETQYF
v_gene: TRBV29-1; d_gene: TRBD1; abundance: few; j_gene: TRBJ2-5; CDR3nt: TGCAGCGTTGACCTCAGGGGGCTTGAGACCCAGTACTTC; CDR3aa: CSVDLRGLETQYF
v_gene: TRBV6-5; d_gene: TRBD1; abundance: .; j_gene: TRBJ1-5; CDR3nt: TGTGCCAGCAGAGCCCACGGGACAGATCGCCAGCCCCAGCATTTT; CDR3aa: CASRAHGTDRQPQHF
v_gene: TRBV5-6; d_gene: .; abundance: .; j_gene: TRBJ2-5; CDR3nt: TGTGCCAGCAGCGACCGGTCGGACCAAGAGACCCAGTACTTC; CDR3aa: CASSDRSDQETQYF
v_gene: TRBV19; d_gene: .; abundance: few; j_gene: TRBJ2-2; CDR3nt: TGTGCCAGTAGTCAGAGGGCCGGGGAGCTGTTTTTT; CDR3aa: CASSQRAGELFF
v_gene: TRBV10-3; d_gene: .; abundance: few; j_gene: TRBJ1-2; CDR3nt: TGTGCCATCAGTGCCAGGGACGGCGGCTACACCTTC; CDR3aa: CAISARDGGYTF